This T cell receptor beta chain was sequenced in a study of molecular identifiers for immune sequencing clone quantification. Findings and limits, study-wide: One cell's worth of spiked Jurkat TCR RNA was reportedly detectable among about a million naive cells.

This clonotype showed up just a few times. The antigen is not known. From approximately 20,000 to 1,000,000 sorted cells, naive CD8 libraries were generated with 10%, 30% or 50% RNA. Sorting recovered naive CD8 T cells on a CD8+CD4-CCR7+CD45RA+ profile. For bulk TCR libraries, previously described methods and listed TCR primers were used. TCRdb recomputed calls from the PCR reads with MiXCR, one row per CDR3 protein. The sample shows hundreds of thousands of distinct CDR3 sequences, less than 30% of them seen only once. The CDR3 sequence is 16 residues long. V was shortened by 6 bases and J by 2 bases, with 19 bases between the two germline ends.

What was sequenced was naive CD8+ T cells from blood, with Jurkat cell RNA spiked in. Subset here: FACS-sorted CD8+CD4-CCR7+CD45RA+ naive T cells. This TCR derives from a human donor in good health. Some libraries in this study had Jurkat cell RNA spiked in. The chain employs TRBV12-3 or TRBV12-4 and TRBJ1-1; D gene ambiguous. The CDR3 spells CASSLGSVVGNTEAFF. CDR3 nucleotide sequence: TGTGCCAGCAGCCTCGGTTCAGTGGTGGGAAACACTGAAGCTTTCTTT.